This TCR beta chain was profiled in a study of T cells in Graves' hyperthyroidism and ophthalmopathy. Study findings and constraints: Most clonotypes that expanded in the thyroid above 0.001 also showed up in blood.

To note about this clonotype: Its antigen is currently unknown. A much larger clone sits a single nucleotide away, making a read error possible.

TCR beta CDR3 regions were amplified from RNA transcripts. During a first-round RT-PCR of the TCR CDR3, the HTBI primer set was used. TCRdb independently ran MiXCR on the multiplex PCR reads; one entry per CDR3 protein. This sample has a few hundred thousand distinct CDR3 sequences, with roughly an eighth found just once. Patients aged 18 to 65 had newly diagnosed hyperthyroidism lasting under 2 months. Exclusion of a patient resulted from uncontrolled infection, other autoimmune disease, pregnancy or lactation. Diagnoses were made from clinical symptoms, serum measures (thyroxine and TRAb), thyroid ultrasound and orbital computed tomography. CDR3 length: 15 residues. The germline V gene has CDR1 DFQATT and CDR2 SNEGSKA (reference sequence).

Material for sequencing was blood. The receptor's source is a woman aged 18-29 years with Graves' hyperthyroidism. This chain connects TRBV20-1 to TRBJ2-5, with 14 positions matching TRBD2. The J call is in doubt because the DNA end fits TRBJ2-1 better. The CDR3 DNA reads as TGCAGTGCTAGGGGGACTAGCGGGAGTTTGGAGACCCAGTTCTTC. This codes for CSARGTSGSLETQFF.